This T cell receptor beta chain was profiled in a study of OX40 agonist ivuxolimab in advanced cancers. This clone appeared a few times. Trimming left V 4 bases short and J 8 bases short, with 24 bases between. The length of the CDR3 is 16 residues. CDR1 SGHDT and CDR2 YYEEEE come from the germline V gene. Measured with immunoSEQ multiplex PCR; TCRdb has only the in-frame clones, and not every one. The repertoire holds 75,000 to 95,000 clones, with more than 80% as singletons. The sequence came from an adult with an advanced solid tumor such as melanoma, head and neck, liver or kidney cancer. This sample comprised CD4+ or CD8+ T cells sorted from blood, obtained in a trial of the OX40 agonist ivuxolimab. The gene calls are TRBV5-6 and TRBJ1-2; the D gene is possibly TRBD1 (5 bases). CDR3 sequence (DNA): TGTGCCAGCAGCCCAACCGCGACACCCTCGGGGGGGGGCTACACCTTC. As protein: CASSPTATPSGGGYTF.